One and the same sample provided the 21 T cell receptor beta chains below, sequenced in a study of cytomegalovirus exposure and HLA in healthy donors. PCR involved 60 Vbeta and 13 Jbeta primers. Method: immunoSEQ multiplex PCR; TCRdb's copy keeps in-frame clones and lacks some. Recorded for this sample: roughly 34,000 clones. The sample was PBMCs. Source of these receptors: a man aged 35-49 years in good health and CMV-seronegative.

This rearrangement joins TRBV5-1 to TRBJ2-1; 10 nucleotides match TRBD2. Germline CDR1 and CDR2: SGHRS and YFSETQ. The V gene end was trimmed by 5 bases and the J gene end by 6 bases; junction bases not matched to a gene: 8. The CDR3 spans 15 residues. Here the CDR3 DNA reads TGCGCCAGCAGTCATAGCGGGAGGCCGAGCAATGAGCAGTTCTTC. It specifies CASSHSGRPSNEQFF.

The rearrangement links TRBV6-5 to TRBJ2-5; TRBD2 matches at 14 bases. The germline V gene has CDR1 MNHEY and CDR2 SVGAGI. Germline trimming cut 5 bases from V and 5 bases from J; bases unmatched to any gene: 4. The CDR3 is 15 amino acids. This CDR3 is CASSPGLAGDETQYF. The CDR3 DNA reads as TGTGCCAGCAGTCCGGGACTAGCGGGAGATGAGACCCAGTACTTC.

This chain joins TRBV28 and TRBJ2-7; TRBD2 might be the D (6 bases). The CDR3 contains 13 residues. V lost 2 bases and J 2 bases, leaving 7 bases between the germline ends. The germline V gene encodes CDR1 MDHEN and CDR2 SYDVKM. Written as DNA, the CDR3 is TGTGCCAGCAGTTTACCGGGGGCCTACGAGCAGTACTTC. As protein: CASSLPGAYEQYF.

CDR3 in amino acids: CASSLNLGPGNTIYF. CDR3 bases: TGTGCCAGCAGCTTAAATCTGGGGCCAGGAAACACCATATATTTT. The chain recombines TRBV7-6 with TRBJ1-3; TRBD1 is a possible D gene (5 bases). Germline V CDR1 and CDR2: SGHVS, FNYEAQ. The germline V and J ends were trimmed by 2 bases and 4 bases, with 12 bases remaining between them. The CDR3 sequence is 15 residues long.

This chain links TRBV2 with TRBJ2-1, with 9 bases fitting TRBD1. Losses at the gene ends were 5 bases for V and 3 bases for J; bases not matched to a gene: 5. The CDR3 sequence is 15 residues long. Germline CDR1 and CDR2: SNHLY and FYNNEI. The CDR3 coding sequence is TGTGCCAGCAGTCCAGGACAGGGGTTCTACAATGAGCAGTTCTTC. This gives the protein CASSPGQGFYNEQFF.

This rearrangement joins TRBV19 to TRBJ2-5; 9 bases agree with TRBD1. CDR1 is LNHDA and CDR2 is SQIVND in the germline V gene (reference sequence). The CDR3 contains 16 residues. V gave up 3 bases and J gave up 2 bases; unmatched junction bases: 7. The CDR3 bases are TGTGCCAGTAGTATTGGTGGGGGGACAGGGCAAGAGACCCAGTACTTC. Amino acid sequence: CASSIGGGTGQETQYF.

This chain joins TRBV28 and TRBJ2-7; D remains ambiguous. The length of the CDR3 is 14 residues. V dropped 5 bases and J dropped 7 bases, with 18 bases sitting between them. The germline V gene has CDR1 MDHEN and CDR2 SYDVKM. In DNA form, the CDR3 reads TGTGCCAGCAGTCTCCCCCAAACGGGTGGGGAGCAGTACTTC. Translated: CASSLPQTGGEQYF.

The chain carries TRBV2 and TRBJ2-2; D might be TRBD2 (6 bases). In germline, CDR1 is SNHLY, CDR2 FYNNEI. CDR3 length equals 15 residues. The V end lost 4 bases, the J end lost 6 bases, and 15 bases lay between the germline ends. Here the CDR3 reads CASSAGEISPGELFF. DNA of the CDR3: TGTGCCAGCAGTGCGGGGGAAATTAGCCCCGGGGAGCTGTTTTTT.

The chain joins TRBV7-2 to TRBJ2-3; D is uncertain. The germline CDR1 and CDR2 sequences are SGHTA and FQGNSA. With 3 bases removed from V and 6 bases from J, the gap between germline ends came to 7 bases. The CDR3 sequence is 12 residues long. CDR3 in amino acids: CASSFLRDTQYF. The CDR3 region has the DNA TGTGCCAGCAGCTTTCTGCGCGATACGCAGTATTTT.

The chain carries TRBV29-1 and TRBJ2-7; perhaps TRBD2 as D (6 bases). CDR1 and CDR2 (germline): SQVTM, ANQGSEA. This CDR3 is 14 amino acids long. Between the trimmed V and J ends, which lost 5 bases and 4 bases, there was a span of 18 bases. CDR3 coding DNA: TGCAGCGTTCGCGGGACTTCTAAGCATTACGAGCAGTACTTC. Its translation is CSVRGTSKHYEQYF.

The chain combines TRBV9 with TRBJ2-1; weak D call: TRBD2 (5 bases). Germline lookup yields CDR1 SGDLS and CDR2 YYNGEE. The CDR3 loop spans 15 amino acids. Trimming left V 0 bases short and J 9 bases short, with 16 bases between. The CDR3: CASSVGSGGGAEQFF. Here the CDR3 DNA reads TGTGCCAGCAGCGTAGGCTCCGGAGGCGGCGCTGAGCAGTTCTTC.

The rearrangement links TRBV4-1 to TRBJ2-5; TRBD1 matches 9 bases. The germline V gene has CDR1 MGHRA and CDR2 YSYEKL. V trimming: 0 bases; J trimming: 5 bases; junction bases outside the gene matches: 1. The CDR3 covers 14 residues. CDR3 region: CASSQEDRGETQYF. The CDR3 coding sequence is TGCGCCAGCAGCCAAGAGGACAGGGGCGAGACCCAGTACTTC.

The V call is TRBV4-2, the J call TRBJ2-7; 11 nucleotides line up with TRBD2. CDR1 and CDR2 (germline): LGHNA, YNFKEQ. The CDR3 contains 15 residues. V lost 2 bases, J lost 0 bases, and 0 bases stayed unmatched. CDR3 coding DNA: TGTGCCAGCAGCCAAACTAGCGGGAGCTCCTACGAGCAGTACTTC. Encoded protein: CASSQTSGSSYEQYF.

The genes are TRBV14 and TRBJ1-1; 8 bases are shared with TRBD1. This CDR3 has 16 residues. Trimming took 5 bases from V and 1 from J; bases not matched to a gene: 9. The V gene's germline CDR1 is SGHDN and CDR2 FVKESK. The CDR3 region has the DNA TGTGCCAGCAGCTACTTTGGGGACAGGCGGAACACTGAAGCTTTCTTT. Amino acids: CASSYFGDRRNTEAFF.

The chain joins TRBV9 to TRBJ1-4; maybe TRBD1 (6 bases). CDR3 length: 15 amino acids. In germline, CDR1 is SGDLS, CDR2 YYNGEE. Between the trimmed V and J ends, which lost 4 bases and 2 bases, there was a span of 12 bases. CDR3 loop: CASSPTGTTNEKLFF. DNA of the CDR3: TGTGCCAGCAGCCCCACAGGGACGACTAATGAAAAACTGTTTTTT.

The V call is TRBV18, the J call TRBJ1-1, with D tentatively TRBD1 (6 bases). Germline CDR1 reads KGHSH; CDR2 reads LQKENI. Trimming cost V 6 bases and J 3 bases, with 11 bases left between them. This CDR3 spans 13 amino acids. CDR3 amino acids: CASSDSPDTEAFF. The CDR3 nucleotides are TGTGCCAGCTCGGACAGTCCGGACACTGAAGCTTTCTTT.

The rearrangement links TRBV7-2 to TRBJ1-2; 10 positions match TRBD1. With 5 bases clipped from V and 4 bases from J, the junction kept 13 bases outside the gene matches. CDR1 SGHTA and CDR2 FQGNSA come from the germline V gene. This CDR3 has 17 residues. CDR3 amino acids: CASSPGGQGKFSYGYTF. CDR3 in DNA: TGTGCCAGCAGCCCCGGGGGACAGGGGAAATTTAGCTATGGCTACACCTTC.

The rearrangement links TRBV18 to TRBJ1-2; the match to TRBD1 covers 7 bases. The V segment lost 8 bases and the J segment 4 bases; nucleotides outside the gene matches: 7. The CDR3 totals 13 residues. Germline CDR1 and CDR2: KGHSH and LQKENI. CDR3 nucleotides: TGTGCCAGCGCAGGGACAGTTGGCTATGGCTACACCTTC. Amino acids: CASAGTVGYGYTF.

The chain uses TRBV15 and TRBJ2-7; 8 bases agree with TRBD2. Germline V gives CDR1 LNHNV, CDR2 YYDKDF (reference sequence). The CDR3 has 16 amino acids. With 1 base clipped from V and 3 bases from J, the junction kept 8 bases outside the gene matches. The CDR3 loop is CATSRVGGAFFYEQYF. CDR3 DNA sequence: TGTGCCACCAGCAGAGTCGGGGGGGCCTTTTTCTACGAGCAGTACTTC. Variable domain in full (rest from reference TRBV15 and TRBJ2-7): DAMVIQNPRYQVTQFGKPVTLSCSQTLNHNVMYWYQQKSSQAPKLLFHYYDKDFNNEADTPDNFQSRRPNTSFCFLDIRSPGLGDTAMYLCATSRVGGAFFYEQYFGPGTRLTVT.

By frequency, this clone is medium-sized. The rearrangement joins TRBV6-1 to TRBJ2-3; TRBD2 matches 8 bases. The length of the CDR3 is 14 residues. Trimming removed 4 bases from V and 2 bases from J; junction bases left unmatched: 2. Germline values: CDR1 MNHNS, CDR2 SASEGT. The CDR3, as DNA: TGTGCCAGCAGTGGGACTAGCCCCACAGATACGCAGTATTTT. Its protein product is CASSGTSPTDTQYF.

The rearrangement links TRBV7-2 to TRBJ1-2; TRBD1 matches 7 bases. In germline, CDR1 is SGHTA, CDR2 FQGNSA. The CDR3 is 13 residues long. CDR3 bases: TGTGCGACGATGCAGGGGGGTAACTATGGCTACACCTTC. It specifies CATMQGGNYGYTF.